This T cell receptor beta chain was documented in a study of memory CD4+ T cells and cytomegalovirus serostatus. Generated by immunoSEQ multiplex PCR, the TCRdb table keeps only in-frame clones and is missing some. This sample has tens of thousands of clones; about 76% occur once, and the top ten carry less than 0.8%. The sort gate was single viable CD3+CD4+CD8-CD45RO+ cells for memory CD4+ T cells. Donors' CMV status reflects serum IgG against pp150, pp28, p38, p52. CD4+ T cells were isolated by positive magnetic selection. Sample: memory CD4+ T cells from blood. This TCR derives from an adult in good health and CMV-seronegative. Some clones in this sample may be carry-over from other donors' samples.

In DNA form, the CDR3 reads TGTGCCAGCAGCTCCCTAAACAGCTACGAGCAGTACTTC. Amino acids: CASSSLNSYEQYF. The gene calls are TRBV7-9 and TRBJ2-7; D is ambiguous. V shed 4 bases and J shed 3 bases, with 10 bases lying between them. CDR3 length equals 13 residues. Germline assignment: CDR1 SEHNR and CDR2 FQNEAQ (reference sequence). Supplemented by reference TRBV7-9 and TRBJ2-7, the full variable domain reads DTGVSQNPRHKITKRGQNVTFRCDPISEHNRLYWYRQTLGQGPEFLTYFQNEAQLEKSRLLSDRFSAERPKGSFSTLEIQRTEQGDSAMYLCASSSLNSYEQYFGPGTRLTVT.